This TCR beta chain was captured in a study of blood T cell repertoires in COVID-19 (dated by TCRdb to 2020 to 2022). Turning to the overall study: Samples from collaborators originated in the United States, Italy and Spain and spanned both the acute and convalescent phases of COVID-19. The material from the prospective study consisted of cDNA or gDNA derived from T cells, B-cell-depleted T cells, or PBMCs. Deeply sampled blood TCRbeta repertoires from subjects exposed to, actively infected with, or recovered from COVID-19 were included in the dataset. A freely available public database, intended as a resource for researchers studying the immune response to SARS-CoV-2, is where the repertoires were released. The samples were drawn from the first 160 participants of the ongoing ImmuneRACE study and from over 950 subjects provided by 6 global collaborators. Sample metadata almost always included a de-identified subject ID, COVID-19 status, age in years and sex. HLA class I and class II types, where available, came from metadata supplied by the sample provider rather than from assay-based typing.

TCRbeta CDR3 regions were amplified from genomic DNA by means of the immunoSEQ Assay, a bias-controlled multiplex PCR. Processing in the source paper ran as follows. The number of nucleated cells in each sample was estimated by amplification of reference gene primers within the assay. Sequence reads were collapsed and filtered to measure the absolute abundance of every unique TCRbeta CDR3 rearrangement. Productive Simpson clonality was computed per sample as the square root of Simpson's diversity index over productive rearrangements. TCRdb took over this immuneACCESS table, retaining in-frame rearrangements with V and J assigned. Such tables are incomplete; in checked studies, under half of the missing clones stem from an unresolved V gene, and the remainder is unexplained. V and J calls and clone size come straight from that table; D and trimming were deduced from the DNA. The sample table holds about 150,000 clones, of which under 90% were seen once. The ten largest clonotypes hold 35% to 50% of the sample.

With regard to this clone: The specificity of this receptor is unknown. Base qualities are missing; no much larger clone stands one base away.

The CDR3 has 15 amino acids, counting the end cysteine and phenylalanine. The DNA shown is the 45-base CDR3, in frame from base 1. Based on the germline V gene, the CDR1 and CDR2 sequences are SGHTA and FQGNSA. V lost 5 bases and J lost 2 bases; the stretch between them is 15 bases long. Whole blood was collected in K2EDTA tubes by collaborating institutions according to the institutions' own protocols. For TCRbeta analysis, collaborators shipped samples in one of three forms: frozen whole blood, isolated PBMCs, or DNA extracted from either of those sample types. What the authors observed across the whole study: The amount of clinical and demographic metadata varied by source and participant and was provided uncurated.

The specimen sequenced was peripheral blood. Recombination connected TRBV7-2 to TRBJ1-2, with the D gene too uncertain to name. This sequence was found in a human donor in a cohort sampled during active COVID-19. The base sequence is TGTGCCAGCAGCGCCCTATCGCGAGGAAACTATGGCTACACCTTC. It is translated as CASSALSRGNYGYTF.